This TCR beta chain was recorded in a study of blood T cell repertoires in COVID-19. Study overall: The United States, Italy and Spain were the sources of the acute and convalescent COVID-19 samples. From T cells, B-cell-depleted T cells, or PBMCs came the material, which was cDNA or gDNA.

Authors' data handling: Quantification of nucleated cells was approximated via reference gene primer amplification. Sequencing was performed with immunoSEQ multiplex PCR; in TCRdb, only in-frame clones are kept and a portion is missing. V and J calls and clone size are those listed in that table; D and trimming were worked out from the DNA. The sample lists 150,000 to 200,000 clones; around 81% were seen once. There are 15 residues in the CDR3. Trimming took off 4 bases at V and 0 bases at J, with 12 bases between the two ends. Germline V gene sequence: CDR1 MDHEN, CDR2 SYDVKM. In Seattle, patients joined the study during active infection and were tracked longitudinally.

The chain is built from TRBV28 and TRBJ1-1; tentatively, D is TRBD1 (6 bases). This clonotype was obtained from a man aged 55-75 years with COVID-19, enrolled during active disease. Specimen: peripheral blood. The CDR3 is CASSSGQKMNTEAFF. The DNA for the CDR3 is TGTGCCAGCAGTTCCGGACAGAAAATGAACACTGAAGCTTTCTTT.